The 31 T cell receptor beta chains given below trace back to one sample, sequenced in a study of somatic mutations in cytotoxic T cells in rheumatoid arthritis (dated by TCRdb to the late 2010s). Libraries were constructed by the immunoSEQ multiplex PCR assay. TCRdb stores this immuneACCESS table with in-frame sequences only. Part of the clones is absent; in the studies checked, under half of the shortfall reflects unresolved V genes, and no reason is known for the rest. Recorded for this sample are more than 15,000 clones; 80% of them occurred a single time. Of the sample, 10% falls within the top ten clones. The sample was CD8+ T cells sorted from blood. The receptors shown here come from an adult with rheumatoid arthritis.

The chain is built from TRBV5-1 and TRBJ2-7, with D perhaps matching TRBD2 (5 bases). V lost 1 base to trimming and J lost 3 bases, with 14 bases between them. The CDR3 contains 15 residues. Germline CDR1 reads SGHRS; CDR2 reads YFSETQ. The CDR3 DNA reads TGCGCCAGCAGCTTGTCTCCGGGGTTCAACTACGAGCAGTACTTC. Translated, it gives CASSLSPGFNYEQYF.

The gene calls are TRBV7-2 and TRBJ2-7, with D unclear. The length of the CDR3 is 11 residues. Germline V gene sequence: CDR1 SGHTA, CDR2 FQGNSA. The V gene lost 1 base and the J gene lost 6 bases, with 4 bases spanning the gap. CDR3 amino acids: CASSLGREQYF. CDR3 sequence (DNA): TGTGCCAGCAGCTTAGGGCGCGAGCAGTACTTC.

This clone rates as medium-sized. The CDR3, as DNA: TGTGCCAGCAAAAATACAGCGAACACTGAAGCTTTCTTT. Residues: CASKNTANTEAFF. The V call is TRBV14, the J call TRBJ1-1, with unresolved D. Trimming took off 7 bases at V and 1 base at J, with 10 bases between the two ends. This CDR3 has 13 amino acids. Germline CDR1 and CDR2: SGHDN and FVKESK.

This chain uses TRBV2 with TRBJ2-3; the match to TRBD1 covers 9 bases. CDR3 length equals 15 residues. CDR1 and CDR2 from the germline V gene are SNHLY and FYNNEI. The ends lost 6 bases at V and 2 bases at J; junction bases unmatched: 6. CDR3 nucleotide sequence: TGTGCCAGCAGGGCTACAGGGGGCTACACAGATACGCAGTATTTT. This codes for CASRATGGYTDTQYF.

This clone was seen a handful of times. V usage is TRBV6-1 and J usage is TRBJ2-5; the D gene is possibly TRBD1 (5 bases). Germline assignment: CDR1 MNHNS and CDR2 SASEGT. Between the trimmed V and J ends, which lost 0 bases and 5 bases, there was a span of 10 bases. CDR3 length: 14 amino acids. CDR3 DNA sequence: TGTGCCAGCAGTGAAGCGCAGGGTTGGGAGACCCAGTACTTC. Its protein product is CASSEAQGWETQYF.

Here the CDR3 reads CATPRGVGTEAFF. The CDR3, as DNA: TGTGCCACCCCCCGGGGGGTGGGCACTGAAGCTTTCTTT. The chain recombines TRBV2 with TRBJ1-1, with D perhaps TRBD1 (5 bases). V was pared by 10 bases and J by 4 bases, with 16 bases between. CDR1 SNHLY and CDR2 FYNNEI come from the germline V gene. The CDR3 covers 13 residues.

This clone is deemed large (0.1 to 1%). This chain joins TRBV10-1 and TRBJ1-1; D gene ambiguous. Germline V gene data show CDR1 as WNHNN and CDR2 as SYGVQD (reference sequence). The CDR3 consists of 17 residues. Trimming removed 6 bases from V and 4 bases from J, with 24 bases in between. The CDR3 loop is CASSVGPLWSDGTEAFF. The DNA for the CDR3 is TGCGCCAGCAGCGTCGGGCCCCTTTGGAGTGACGGCACTGAAGCTTTCTTT.

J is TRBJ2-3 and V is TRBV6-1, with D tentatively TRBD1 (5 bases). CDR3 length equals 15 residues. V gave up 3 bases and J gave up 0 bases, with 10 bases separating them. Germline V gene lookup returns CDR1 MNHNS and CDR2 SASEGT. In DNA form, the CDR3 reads TGTGCCAGCAGTGACATCCGACAGAGCACAGATACGCAGTATTTT. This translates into CASSDIRQSTDTQYF.

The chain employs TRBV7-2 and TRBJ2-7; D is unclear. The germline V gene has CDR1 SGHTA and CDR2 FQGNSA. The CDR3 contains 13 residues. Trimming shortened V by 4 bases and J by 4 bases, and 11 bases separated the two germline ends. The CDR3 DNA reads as TGTGCCAGCAGCTCTCAATTATTATACGAGCAGTACTTC. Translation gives CASSSQLLYEQYF. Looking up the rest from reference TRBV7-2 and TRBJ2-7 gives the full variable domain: GAGVSQSPSNKVTEKGKDVELRCDPISGHTALYWYRQSLGQGLEFLIYFQGNSAPDKSGLPSDRFSAERTGGSVSTLTIQRTQQEDSAVYLCASSSQLLYEQYFGPGTRLTVT.

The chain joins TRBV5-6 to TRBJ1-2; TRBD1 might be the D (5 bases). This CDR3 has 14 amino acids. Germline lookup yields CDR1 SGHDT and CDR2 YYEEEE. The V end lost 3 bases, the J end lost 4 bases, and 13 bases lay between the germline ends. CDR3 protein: CASSSRDAAYGYTF. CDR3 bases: TGTGCCAGCAGCTCCCGGGACGCCGCCTATGGCTACACCTTC.

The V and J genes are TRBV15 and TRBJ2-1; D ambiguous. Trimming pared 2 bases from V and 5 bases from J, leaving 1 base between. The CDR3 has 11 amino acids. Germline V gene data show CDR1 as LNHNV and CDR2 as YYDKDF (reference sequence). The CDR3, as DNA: TGTGCCACCAGCAGAAACAATGAGCAGTTCTTC. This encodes CATSRNNEQFF. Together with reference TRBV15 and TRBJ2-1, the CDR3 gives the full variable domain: DAMVIQNPRYQVTQFGKPVTLSCSQTLNHNVMYWYQQKSSQAPKLLFHYYDKDFNNEADTPDNFQSRRPNTSFCFLDIRSPGLGDTAMYLCATSRNNEQFFGPGTRLTVL.

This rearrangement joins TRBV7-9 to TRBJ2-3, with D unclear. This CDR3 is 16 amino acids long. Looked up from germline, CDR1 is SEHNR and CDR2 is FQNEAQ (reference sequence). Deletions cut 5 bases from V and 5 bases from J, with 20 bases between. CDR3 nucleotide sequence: TGTGCCAGCAGCCCTAGGACCTCCCGGCTGGAAGATACGCAGTATTTT. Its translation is CASSPRTSRLEDTQYF.

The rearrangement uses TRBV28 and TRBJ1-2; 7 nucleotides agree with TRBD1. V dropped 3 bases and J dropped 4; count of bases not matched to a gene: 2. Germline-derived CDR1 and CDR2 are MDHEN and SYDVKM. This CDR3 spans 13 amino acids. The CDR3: CASSFDRVYGYTF. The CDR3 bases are TGTGCCAGCAGTTTCGACAGGGTCTATGGCTACACCTTC.

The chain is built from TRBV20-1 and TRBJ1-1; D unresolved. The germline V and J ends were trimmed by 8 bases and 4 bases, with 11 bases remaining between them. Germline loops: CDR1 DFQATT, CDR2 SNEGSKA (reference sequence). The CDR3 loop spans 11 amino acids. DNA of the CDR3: TGCAGTCTTCGGGCCGGCACTGAAGCTTTCTTT. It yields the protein CSLRAGTEAFF.

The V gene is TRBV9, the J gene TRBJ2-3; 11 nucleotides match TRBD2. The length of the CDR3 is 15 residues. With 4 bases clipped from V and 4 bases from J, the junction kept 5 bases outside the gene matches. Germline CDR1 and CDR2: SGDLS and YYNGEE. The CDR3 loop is CASSLSGGVADTQYF. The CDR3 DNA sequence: TGTGCCAGCAGCCTTAGCGGGGGGGTGGCAGATACGCAGTATTTT.

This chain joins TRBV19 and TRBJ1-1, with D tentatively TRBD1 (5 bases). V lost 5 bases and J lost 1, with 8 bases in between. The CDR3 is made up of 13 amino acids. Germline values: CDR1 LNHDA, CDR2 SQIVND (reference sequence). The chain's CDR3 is CASSDGANTEAFF. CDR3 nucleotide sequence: TGTGCCAGTAGTGACGGGGCGAACACTGAAGCTTTCTTT.

CDR3 nucleotide sequence: TGTGCCAGCAGGATTCCGTTGGACAAACAGGGGACGGATTCACCCCTCCACTTT. It codes for CASRIPLDKQGTDSPLHF. This chain links TRBV6-4 with TRBJ1-6; the match to TRBD1 covers 7 bases. V was clipped by 6 bases and J by 8 bases; unmatched bases: 19. The CDR3 extends over 18 amino acids. Per germline, CDR1 MRHNA and CDR2 SNTAGT.

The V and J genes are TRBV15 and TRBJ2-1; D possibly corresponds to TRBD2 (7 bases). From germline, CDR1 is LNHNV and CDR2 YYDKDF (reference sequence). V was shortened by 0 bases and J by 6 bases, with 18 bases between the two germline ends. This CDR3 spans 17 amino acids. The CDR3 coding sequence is TGTGCCACCAGCAGAGATATTGGCGGGGGCAGCTTCAATGAGCAGTTCTTC. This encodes CATSRDIGGGSFNEQFF.

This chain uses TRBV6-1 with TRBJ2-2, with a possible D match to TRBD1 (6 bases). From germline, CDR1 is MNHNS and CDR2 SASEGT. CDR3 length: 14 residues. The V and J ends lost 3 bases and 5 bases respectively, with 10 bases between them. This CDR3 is CASSEAGETGELFF. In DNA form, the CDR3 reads TGTGCCAGCAGTGAGGCAGGGGAGACCGGGGAGCTGTTTTTT.

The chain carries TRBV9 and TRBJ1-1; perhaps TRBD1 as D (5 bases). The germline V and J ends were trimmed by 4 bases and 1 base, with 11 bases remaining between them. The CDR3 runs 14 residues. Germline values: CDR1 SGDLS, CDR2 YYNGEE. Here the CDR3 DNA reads TGTGCCAGCAGCCCCGGGACGAAGAACACTGAAGCTTTCTTT. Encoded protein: CASSPGTKNTEAFF.

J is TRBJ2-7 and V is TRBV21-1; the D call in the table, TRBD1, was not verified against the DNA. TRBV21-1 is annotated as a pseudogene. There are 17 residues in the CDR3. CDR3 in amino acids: CASSTSVWGFQCCEQYF. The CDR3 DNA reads TGTGCCAGCAGCACCTCCGTTTGGGGCTTTCAGTGCTGCGAGCAGTACTTC.

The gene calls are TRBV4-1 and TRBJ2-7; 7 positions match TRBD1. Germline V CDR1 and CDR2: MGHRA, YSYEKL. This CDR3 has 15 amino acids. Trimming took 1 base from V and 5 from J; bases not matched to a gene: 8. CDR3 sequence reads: CASSQAETGSHEQYF. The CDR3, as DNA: TGCGCCAGCAGCCAAGCCGAGACAGGGTCCCACGAGCAGTACTTC.

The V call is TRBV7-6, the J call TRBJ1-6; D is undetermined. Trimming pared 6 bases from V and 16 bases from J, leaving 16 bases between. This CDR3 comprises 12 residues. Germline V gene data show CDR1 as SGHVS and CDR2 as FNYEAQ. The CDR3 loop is CASRSRDGKLHF. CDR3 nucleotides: TGTGCCAGCAGAAGCAGAGACGGAAAGCTCCACTTT.

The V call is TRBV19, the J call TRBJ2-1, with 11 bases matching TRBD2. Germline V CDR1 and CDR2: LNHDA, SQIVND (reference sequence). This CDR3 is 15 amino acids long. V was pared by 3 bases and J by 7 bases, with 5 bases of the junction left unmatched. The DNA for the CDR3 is TGTGCCAGTAGTATGGTTAGCGGGGGGGCGAATGAGCAGTTCTTC. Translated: CASSMVSGGANEQFF.

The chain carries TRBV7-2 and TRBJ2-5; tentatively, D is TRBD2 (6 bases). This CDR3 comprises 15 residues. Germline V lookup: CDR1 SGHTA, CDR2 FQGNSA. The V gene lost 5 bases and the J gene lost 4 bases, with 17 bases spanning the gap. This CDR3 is CASSPRWDGGETQYF. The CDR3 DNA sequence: TGTGCCAGCAGCCCCAGGTGGGACGGGGGAGAGACCCAGTACTTC.

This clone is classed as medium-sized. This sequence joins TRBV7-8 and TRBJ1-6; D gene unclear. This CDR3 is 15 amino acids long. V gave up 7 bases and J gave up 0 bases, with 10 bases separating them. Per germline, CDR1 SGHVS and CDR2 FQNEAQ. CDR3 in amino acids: CASTPADSYNSPLHF. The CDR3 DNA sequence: TGTGCCAGCACCCCCGCGGACTCCTATAATTCACCCCTCCACTTT.

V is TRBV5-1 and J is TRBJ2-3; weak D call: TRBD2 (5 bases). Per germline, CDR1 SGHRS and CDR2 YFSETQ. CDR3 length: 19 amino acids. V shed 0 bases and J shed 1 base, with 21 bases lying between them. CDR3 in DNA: TGCGCCAGCAGCTTGGCCGTGCCAACCGGACTGGTGGGCACAGATACGCAGTATTTT. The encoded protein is CASSLAVPTGLVGTDTQYF.

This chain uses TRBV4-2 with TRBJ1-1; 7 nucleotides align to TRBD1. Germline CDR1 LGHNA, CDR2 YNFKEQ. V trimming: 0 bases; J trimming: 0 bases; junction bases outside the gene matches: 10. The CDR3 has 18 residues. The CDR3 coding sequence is TGTGCCAGCAGCCAAGATCAAACAGGTACAGGGGTGAACACTGAAGCTTTCTTT. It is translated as CASSQDQTGTGVNTEAFF.

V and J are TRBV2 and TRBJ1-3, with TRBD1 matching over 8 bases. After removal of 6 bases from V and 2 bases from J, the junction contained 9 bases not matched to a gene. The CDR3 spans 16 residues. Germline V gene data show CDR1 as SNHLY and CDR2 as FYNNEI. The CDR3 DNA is TGTGCCAGCAGACTAAGCCGGGACAGGACTGGAAACACCATATATTTT. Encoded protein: CASRLSRDRTGNTIYF.

The CDR3 loop reads CASSPAYNSPLHF. For the CDR3, the DNA is TGTGCCAGTAGTCCGGCTTATAATTCACCCCTCCACTTT. The chain is built from TRBV19 and TRBJ1-6; no firm D call. Germline values: CDR1 LNHDA, CDR2 SQIVND (reference sequence). Trimming removed 5 bases from V and 4 bases from J, with 6 bases in between. This CDR3 has 13 residues. Looking up the rest from reference TRBV19 and TRBJ1-6 gives the full variable domain: DGGITQSPKYLFRKEGQNVTLSCEQNLNHDAMYWYRQDPGQGLRLIYYSQIVNDFQKGDIAEGYSVSREKKESFPLTVTSAQKNPTAFYLCASSPAYNSPLHFGNGTRLTVT.

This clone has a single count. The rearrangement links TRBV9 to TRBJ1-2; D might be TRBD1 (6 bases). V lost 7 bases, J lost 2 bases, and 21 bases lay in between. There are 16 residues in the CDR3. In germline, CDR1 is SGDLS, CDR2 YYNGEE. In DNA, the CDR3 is TGTGCCAGCTCCCGATCGAATGTGCAGGGGAACTATGGCTACACCTTC. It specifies CASSRSNVQGNYGYTF.